This T cell receptor (beta chain) stems from a study of beta chain features in type 1 diabetes. Whole-study findings and limits: Relative to healthy donors, patients appeared to have naive, central memory and Treg TCRB repertoires that were more similar. All four CD4+ subsets of Type 1 diabetes patients contained TCRB CDR3s that were moderately but significantly shorter. VDJ junctions sequenced from type 1 diabetes patients showed fewer insertions and more deletions.

With respect to this clone: Its antigen is undetermined.

Trimming took 2 bases from V and 8 from J; bases not matched to a gene: 12. Germline lookup yields CDR1 LGHNA and CDR2 YNFKEQ. This CDR3 has 17 residues. Purity exceeded 95% in all sorted populations. The whole isolated RNA underwent reverse transcription, so sequencing captured expressed TCRB transcripts. Profiling relied on immunoSEQ multiplex PCR, and the TCRdb table lists in-frame clones only, not all of them. The data show 250,000 to 300,000 clones, 13% to 15% seen once. The sequencing input was naive CD4+ T cells from blood. The receptor was isolated from a man aged 25 to 40 with type 1 diabetes. V gene TRBV4-2 combines with J gene TRBJ2-1; TRBD2 aligns across 10 bases. This CDR3 is CASSQQSSGTSEYEQFF. CDR3 sequence (DNA): TGTGCCAGCAGCCAACAATCCTCCGGGACTAGCGAGTATGAGCAGTTCTTC.